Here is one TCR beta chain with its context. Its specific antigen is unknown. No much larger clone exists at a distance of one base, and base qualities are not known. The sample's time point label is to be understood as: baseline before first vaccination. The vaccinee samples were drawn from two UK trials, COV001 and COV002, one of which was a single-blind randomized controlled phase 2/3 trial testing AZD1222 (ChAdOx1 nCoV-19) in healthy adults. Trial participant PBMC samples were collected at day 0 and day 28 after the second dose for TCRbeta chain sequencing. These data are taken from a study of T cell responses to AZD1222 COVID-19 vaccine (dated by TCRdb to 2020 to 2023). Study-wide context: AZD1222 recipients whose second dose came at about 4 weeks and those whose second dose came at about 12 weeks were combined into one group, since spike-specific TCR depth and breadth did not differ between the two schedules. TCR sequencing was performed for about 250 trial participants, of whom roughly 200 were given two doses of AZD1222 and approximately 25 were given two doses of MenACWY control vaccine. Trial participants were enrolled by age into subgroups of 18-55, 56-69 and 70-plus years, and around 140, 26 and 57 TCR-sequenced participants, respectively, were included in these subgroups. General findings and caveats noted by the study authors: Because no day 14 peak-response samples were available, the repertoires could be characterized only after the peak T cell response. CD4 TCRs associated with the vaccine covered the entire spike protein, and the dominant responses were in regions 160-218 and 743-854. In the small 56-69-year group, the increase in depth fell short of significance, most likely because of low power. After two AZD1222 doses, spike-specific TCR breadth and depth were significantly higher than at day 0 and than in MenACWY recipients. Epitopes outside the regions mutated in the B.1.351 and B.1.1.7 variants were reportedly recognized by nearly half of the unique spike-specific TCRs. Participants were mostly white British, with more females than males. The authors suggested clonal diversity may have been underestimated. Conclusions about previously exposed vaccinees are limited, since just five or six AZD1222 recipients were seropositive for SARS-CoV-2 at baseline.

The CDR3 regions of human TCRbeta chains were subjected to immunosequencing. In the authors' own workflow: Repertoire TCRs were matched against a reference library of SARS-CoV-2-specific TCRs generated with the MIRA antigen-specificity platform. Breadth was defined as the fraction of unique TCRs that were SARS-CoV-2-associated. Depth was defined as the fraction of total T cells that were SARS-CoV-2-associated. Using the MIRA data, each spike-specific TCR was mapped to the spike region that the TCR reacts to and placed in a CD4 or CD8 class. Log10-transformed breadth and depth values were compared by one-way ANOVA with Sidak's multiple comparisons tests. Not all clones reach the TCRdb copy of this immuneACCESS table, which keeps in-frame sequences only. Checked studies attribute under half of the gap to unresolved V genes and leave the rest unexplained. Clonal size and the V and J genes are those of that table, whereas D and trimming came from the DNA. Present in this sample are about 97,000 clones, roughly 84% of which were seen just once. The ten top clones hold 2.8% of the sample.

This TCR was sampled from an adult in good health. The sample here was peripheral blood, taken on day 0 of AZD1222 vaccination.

The CDR3 reads CASSSYFLAREQFF. The DNA is as follows: TGTGCCAGCAGCTCCTACTTTTTAGCTCGTGAGCAGTTCTTC. Rearrangement joined TRBV7-2 to TRBJ2-1, with no reliable assignment of the D segment. Including cysteine and phenylalanine, the CDR3 has 14 amino acids. The DNA shown is the 42-base CDR3, in frame from base 1. CDR1 and CDR2, per the germline V gene, are SGHTA and FQGNSA. A distance of 16 bases separates the germline ends of V and J, which lose 4 bases and 9 bases respectively.